These T cell receptor beta chains were read from a single sample in a study of T cells in Graves' hyperthyroidism and ophthalmopathy. TCRdb processed the multiplex PCR reads anew with MiXCR; each CDR3 protein has one entry. The sample holds more than 300,000 distinct CDR3 sequences, roughly 17% seen once. The sequenced sample consisted of blood. These receptors were collected from a woman aged 25 to 39 with Graves' hyperthyroidism that later progressed to Graves' ophthalmopathy. Both conserved end residues are part of each CDR3. A D gene is named only where the DNA matches it firmly. Where a row states a size, it is once, few, many or the class of an expanded clone; other rows omit it.

v_gene	j_gene	abundance	d_gene	CDR3nt	CDR3aa
TRBV9	TRBJ1-1	few	-	TGTGCCAGCAGTAAGGGGATTCAGGGAGAGCTTTCTTTT	CASSKGIQGELSF
TRBV11-2	TRBJ2-2	few	-	TGTGCCAGCAGCCCTTGGGACACCGGGGAGCTGTTTTTT	CASSPWDTGELFF
TRBV3-1	TRBJ2-5	-	TRBD2	TGTGCCAGCAGCCACCTAGCGGGAGGGCCTAGAGAGACCCAGTACTTC	CASSHLAGGPRETQYF
TRBV27	TRBJ2-1	-	-	TGTGCCAGCAGTTCCAAAACTCGGGACACCCTAGGCTCCTACAATGAGCAGTTCTTC	CASSSKTRDTLGSYNEQFF
TRBV10-2	TRBJ2-2	few	TRBD1	TGCGCCAGCAGTCTTACAGGGGGCGCGGGCACCGGGGAGCTGTTTTTT	CASSLTGGAGTGELFF
TRBV18	TRBJ1-2	many	-	TGTGCCAGCTCACCATGGGAGCCGACGCCCAATGGCTACACCTTC	CASSPWEPTPNGYTF
TRBV30	TRBJ1-2	many	-	TGTGCCTGGAGTGTATTGTTGGGGTATGGCTACACCTTC	CAWSVLLGYGYTF
TRBV30	TRBJ2-5	few	-	TGTGCCTGGAGTGTAAACTTGGGGGAAGAGACCCAGTACTTC	CAWSVNLGEETQYF
TRBV6-2/TRBV6-3	TRBJ1-1	-	-	TGTGCCAGCAGTTGTTCGCATAGGAACACTGAAGCTTTCTTT	CASSCSHRNTEAFF
TRBV19	TRBJ1-2	-	TRBD1	TGTGCCAGTAGAGTACAGGGGTACGATGGCTACACCTTC	CASRVQGYDGYTF
TRBV11-2	TRBJ2-1	-	TRBD2	TGTGCCAGCAGCCTAAGCGGGAGGGCCGACAATGAGCAGTTCTTC	CASSLSGRADNEQFF
TRBV30	TRBJ2-3	many	TRBD1	TGTGCCTGGAGTCCCCGGTCAGGGGGACGGGATACGCAGTATTTT	CAWSPRSGGRDTQYF
TRBV11-3	TRBJ2-5	-	TRBD2	TGTGCCAGCAGCACGTCAGGTGTAGGCGGGAGCAGAGAGACCCAGTACTTC	CASSTSGVGGSRETQYF
TRBV4-1	TRBJ2-4	-	TRBD1	TGCGCCAGCAGCCATAATCCGGGACAGGGGGCTGGATACATTCAGTACTTC	CASSHNPGQGAGYIQYF
TRBV18	TRBJ1-5	-	-	TGTGCCAGCTCGCCGATACCATCAGCCCCTCAGCCCCAGCATTTT	CASSPIPSAPQPQHF
TRBV28	TRBJ1-2	many	-	TGTGCCAGCAGACTGCGAGGCTTCTATGGCTACACCTTC	CASRLRGFYGYTF
TRBV19	TRBJ2-1	-	-	TGTGCCAGTAAAGTCCCCGTGAGGAATGAGCAGTTCTTC	CASKVPVRNEQFF
TRBV19	TRBJ2-1	-	TRBD1	TGTGCCAGTAGTCCCCAGACAGGGAACTACAATGAGCAGTTCTTC	CASSPQTGNYNEQFF
TRBV7-9	TRBJ1-1	many	-	TGTGCCAGCAGCCCGGTTAACATGAACACTGAAGCTTTCTTT	CASSPVNMNTEAFF
TRBV20-1	TRBJ2-5	-	TRBD2	TGCAGTGCTAGAAAAGGGACTAGCGGGGGAGGGGAGACCCAGTACTTC	CSARKGTSGGGETQYF
TRBV11-2	TRBJ2-1	-	-	TGTGCCAGCAGTAAGCCGGGTGAAAATGAGCAGTTCTTC	CASSKPGENEQFF
TRBV5-1	TRBJ1-6	many	-	TGCGCCAGCAGCTTGGAATCGGGGGCCGCGGCACCCCTCCACTTT	CASSLESGAAAPLHF
TRBV19	TRBJ2-3	-	TRBD1	TGTGCCACGAACAGGGGAAGAGGCACAGATACGCAGTATTTT	CATNRGRGTDTQYF
TRBV7-8	TRBJ1-4	-	-	TGTGCCAGCAGCTTAGCAGGGGCAAAAGGGGAAAAACTGTTTTTT	CASSLAGAKGEKLFF
TRBV29-1	TRBJ2-5	many	-	TGCAGCGTTGAATCCTCGGCAGAGACCCAGTACTTC	CSVESSAETQYF
TRBV28	TRBJ1-5	few	TRBD1	TGTGCCAGCAGTTTACTCGGACAGGGTGCGGGTCAGCCCCAGCATTTT	CASSLLGQGAGQPQHF
TRBV4-2	TRBJ2-7	few	-	TGTGCCAGCAGCCAAGACCTAGAGGGATTCTACGAGCAGTACTTC	CASSQDLEGFYEQYF
TRBV2	TRBJ2-1	many	TRBD2	TGTGCCAGCAGTGTGGAGACTAGCGCCAACAATGAGCAGTTCTTC	CASSVETSANNEQFF
TRBV11-2	TRBJ2-2	few	TRBD1	TGTGCCAGCAGCATAACCGGGACAGGGAACACCGGGGAGCTGTTTTTT	CASSITGTGNTGELFF
TRBV6-5	TRBJ1-1	many	-	TGTGCCAGCAGTTACTCCGACTTGTACTCGAGGAACACTGAAGCTTTCTTT	CASSYSDLYSRNTEAFF